The following is a T cell receptor beta chain sequence with its context. Its antigen is not identified. This sample also contains other DNA sequences that code for the same CDR3. This entry belongs to a study of graft-versus-host responses after intestinal transplantation. Study overall: The study gave all recipients anti-thymocyte globulin induction, then tacrolimus and steroids for roughly 3 years. Overall study results and limits: Detected in recipient marrow were GvH clones, some of which were first observed in ileum or blood. Allograft graft-versus-host to host-versus-graft clonal ratios ran high in patients with graft-donor T cell macrochimerism.

CDR1 is MNHEY, CDR2 SMNVEV, per germline (reference sequence). The CDR3 totals 14 residues. Trimming left V 0 bases short and J 3 bases short, with 5 bases between. Sequenced by immunoSEQ multiplex PCR; TCRdb stores in-frame clones only, minus some. The data hold 100,000 to 120,000 clones, with about 93% observed a single time. The gene calls are TRBV27 and TRBJ1-4; no reliable D call. The TCR sequence derives from a human donor who received an intestinal transplant. This specimen was unstimulated CD8+ T cells sorted from spleen or lymph node cells, taken before intestinal transplant. The DNA of the CDR3 is TGTGCCAGCAGTTTATCGGGATCTAATGAAAAACTGTTTTTT. It encodes CASSLSGSNEKLFF.